The present T cell receptor (beta chain) was sequenced within a study of blood T cell repertoires in COVID-19. In the study overall: Nucleic acid was either cDNA or gDNA, and it came from T cells, B-cell-depleted T cells, or PBMCs.

The data were produced by immunoSEQ multiplex PCR, yet TCRdb's version contains in-frame clones alone and is incomplete. Among about 140,000 clones, 60% to 80% were seen once, and the ten largest hold around 2.9%. The CDR3 length is 18 residues. Per germline, CDR1 LNHDA and CDR2 SQIVND (reference sequence). The V segment lost 4 bases and the J segment 3 bases; nucleotides outside the gene matches: 12. The chain is built from TRBV19 and TRBJ2-1, with 10 bases lining up with TRBD1. Sequencing was carried out using PBMCs or T cells enriched from blood (not recorded which). The sequence was collected from a woman in her 50s who had recovered from COVID-19. This CDR3 reads CASSRTGVRTGGYNEQFF. The CDR3 DNA is TGTGCCAGTAGTAGAACAGGTGTCCGGACAGGGGGCTACAATGAGCAGTTCTTC.